Listed here are 28 T cell receptor beta chains from one sample, sequenced in a study of blood T cell repertoires in COVID-19. Produced via immunoSEQ multiplex PCR; TCRdb's table is partial and in-frame only. Among 240,000 or so clones listed, about 70% were seen once. The sequencing sample was made of peripheral blood. The receptors derive from a woman older than 75 with acute or convalescent COVID-19.

This chain joins TRBV30 and TRBJ2-1; the D gene is possibly TRBD2 (6 bases). Germline V lookup: CDR1 GTSNPN, CDR2 SVGIG (reference sequence). V lost 0 bases and J 0 bases, leaving 9 bases between the germline ends. This CDR3 is 15 amino acids long. CDR3 in DNA: TGTGCCTGGAGTGTATACGGGAGCTCCTACAATGAGCAGTTCTTC. Protein product: CAWSVYGSSYNEQFF. The whole variable domain, filled in from reference TRBV30 and TRBJ2-1, reads SQTIHQWPATLVQPVGSPLSLECTVEGTSNPNLYWYRQAAGRGLQLLFYSVGIGQISSEVPQNLSASRPQDRQFILSSKKLLLSDSGFYLCAWSVYGSSYNEQFFGPGTRLTVL.

This sequence joins TRBV19 and TRBJ2-3; D is possibly TRBD1 (5 bases). CDR1 and CDR2 (germline): LNHDA, SQIVND (reference sequence). The length of the CDR3 is 14 residues. Trimming removed 6 bases at V and 0 bases at J, with 10 bases between. The CDR3 is CASRQAPSTDTQYF. CDR3 sequence (DNA): TGTGCCAGTAGACAGGCCCCTAGCACAGATACGCAGTATTTT.

The V and J genes are TRBV6-5 and TRBJ2-7; 13 bases match TRBD2. Germline CDR1 and CDR2: MNHEY and SVGAGI. J lost 6 bases, V lost 8 bases, and 10 bases had no gene match. This CDR3 is 15 amino acids long. The CDR3 protein is CASGLAGALHREQYF. The DNA of the CDR3 is TGTGCCAGCGGACTAGCGGGGGCCTTGCATCGCGAGCAGTACTTC.

This chain joins TRBV9 and TRBJ2-3; 9 bases agree with TRBD2. The CDR3 has 15 residues. Germline assignment: CDR1 SGDLS and CDR2 YYNGEE. V gave up 2 bases and J gave up 6 bases; unmatched junction bases: 7. In DNA form, the CDR3 reads TGTGCCAGCAGCGTTTTAGCGGGGGAGGGGGATACGCAGTATTTT. Encoded protein: CASSVLAGEGDTQYF.

This chain links TRBV5-1 with TRBJ1-5; 8 bases align to TRBD1. The V gene's germline CDR1 is SGHRS and CDR2 YFSETQ. J was trimmed by 11 bases and V by 4 bases; bases with no gene match: 11. This CDR3 is 14 amino acids long. CDR3 in DNA: TGCGCCAGCAGCCGGGGACAGGCTGACTCGACCCAGCATTTT. Translated, it gives CASSRGQADSTQHF.

The genes are TRBV5-6 and TRBJ2-3; 11 bases are shared with TRBD2. This CDR3 contains 15 residues. Germline CDR1 SGHDT, CDR2 YYEEEE. V trimming: 2 bases; J trimming: 3 bases; junction bases outside the gene matches: 2. CDR3 DNA sequence: TGTGCCAGCAGCTTAACTAGCGGGAGAACAGATACGCAGTATTTT. It yields the protein CASSLTSGRTDTQYF.

This sequence joins TRBV9 and TRBJ1-3; D not resolved. The CDR3 sequence is 11 residues long. Germline CDR1 and CDR2: SGDLS and YYNGEE. The V and J ends lost 4 bases and 4 bases respectively, with 3 bases between them. The CDR3 DNA reads as TGTGCCAGCAGCCGGGGAAACACCATATATTTT. Protein product: CASSRGNTIYF. Drawing the rest from reference TRBV9 and TRBJ1-3, the complete variable domain is DSGVTQTPKHLITATGQRVTLRCSPRSGDLSVYWYQQSLDQGLQFLIQYYNGEERAKGNILERFSAQQFPDLHSELNLSSLELGDSALYFCASSRGNTIYFGEGSWLTVV.

The V call is TRBV5-8, the J call TRBJ1-1; D is ambiguous. Between the trimmed V and J ends, which lost 0 bases and 11 bases, there was a span of 14 bases. CDR1 and CDR2 (germline): SGHTS, YDEGEE. CDR3 length: 13 amino acids. The CDR3: CASSLEQTLRAFF. CDR3 in DNA: TGTGCCAGCAGCTTGGAACAGACCCTAAGGGCTTTCTTT.

CDR3 protein: CASSGTTHYNEQFF. DNA for the CDR3: TGTGCCAGCAGCGGGACTACCCACTACAATGAGCAGTTCTTC. The chain couples TRBV6-6 to TRBJ2-1, with 7 bases matching TRBD2. With 6 bases clipped from V and 3 bases from J, the junction kept 5 bases outside the gene matches. Germline values: CDR1 MNHNY, CDR2 SVGAGI (reference sequence). The CDR3 is 14 residues long.

The genes are TRBV3-1 (or the pseudogene TRBV3-2) and TRBJ2-1, with TRBD2 matching over 13 bases. V trimming: 4 bases; J trimming: 8 bases; junction bases outside the gene matches: 8. In germline, CDR1 is LGHDT, CDR2 YNNKEL (reference sequence). The CDR3 is 16 amino acids. The CDR3 region has the DNA TGTGCCAGCAGCCTGTTAGGGACTAGCGGGATATATGAGCAGTTCTTC. It encodes CASSLLGTSGIYEQFF.

Written as DNA, the CDR3 is TGTGCCATCAAACCCCAGGACAGGGGGCATTTGGAGCAGTTCTTC. This translates into CAIKPQDRGHLEQFF. The chain employs TRBV10-3 and TRBJ2-1, with TRBD1 matching 11 bases. V trimming: 7 bases; J trimming: 10 bases; junction bases outside the gene matches: 12. Germline V gene lookup returns CDR1 ENHRY and CDR2 SYGVKD. The CDR3 is 15 amino acids.

This clone was detected only a few times. V is TRBV28 and J is TRBJ1-2, with unresolved D. The germline CDR1 and CDR2 sequences are MDHEN and SYDVKM. CDR3 size: 12 residues. V was clipped by 7 bases and J by 4 bases, with 10 bases between them. The CDR3 is CASTPGSYGYTF. CDR3 sequence (DNA): TGTGCCAGCACCCCGGGGTCCTATGGCTACACCTTC.

The genes are TRBV2 and TRBJ1-2, with 8 bases matching TRBD1. Germline lookup yields CDR1 SNHLY and CDR2 FYNNEI. V lost 5 bases, J lost 6 bases, and 8 bases stayed unmatched. This CDR3 has 14 residues. The DNA of the CDR3 is TGTGCCAGCAGTATTCAGGGGGCGAGGAATGGCTACACCTTC. This sequence encodes CASSIQGARNGYTF. Drawing the rest from reference TRBV2 and TRBJ1-2, the complete variable domain is EPEVTQTPSHQVTQMGQEVILRCVPISNHLYFYWYRQILGQKVEFLVSFYNNEISEKSEIFDDQFSVERPDGSNFTLKIRSTKLEDSAMYFCASSIQGARNGYTFGSGTRLTVV.

This clone has only a few counts. This chain joins TRBV18 and TRBJ2-2; possibly TRBD1 for D (6 bases). This CDR3 has 15 residues. Germline CDR1 and CDR2: KGHSH and LQKENI. The ends were cut back, 2 bases at V and 4 bases at J, with 11 bases in the middle. CDR3 in DNA: TGTGCCAGCTCACCATCGACAGGTACCACCGGGGAGCTGTTTTTT. This encodes CASSPSTGTTGELFF.

The chain uses TRBV20-1 and TRBJ1-2; D is unresolved. The germline V and J ends were trimmed by 0 bases and 4 bases, with 3 bases remaining between them. The germline V gene has CDR1 DFQATT and CDR2 SNEGSKA (reference sequence). The CDR3 covers 11 residues. Written as DNA, the CDR3 is TGCAGTGCTAGAGACAGCTATGGCTACACCTTC. Translated: CSARDSYGYTF.

In this sample, this clone turned up a few times. V is TRBV7-2 and J is TRBJ1-2, with D maybe TRBD1 (6 bases). Germline V gene data show CDR1 as SGHTA and CDR2 as FQGNSA. V shed 7 bases and J shed 2 bases, with 11 bases lying between them. The length of the CDR3 is 13 residues. CDR3 DNA: TGTGCCAGCAAACGGGACATAAACTATGGCTACACCTTC. Translating gives CASKRDINYGYTF.

The rearrangement joins TRBV5-1 to TRBJ1-1; TRBD1 aligns across 7 bases. Germline loops: CDR1 SGHRS, CDR2 YFSETQ. V gave up 0 bases and J gave up 10 bases; unmatched junction bases: 3. The CDR3 is made up of 12 amino acids. CDR3 DNA sequence: TGCGCCAGCAGCTTGGTGACAGGGCCAGCTTTCTTT. It encodes CASSLVTGPAFF.

The chain uses TRBV3-1 (or the pseudogene TRBV3-2) and TRBJ1-2; perhaps TRBD1 as D (5 bases). Per the germline V gene, CDR1 is LGHDT and CDR2 is YNNKEL (reference sequence). V lost 3 bases to trimming and J lost 8 bases, with 16 bases between them. CDR3 length: 14 amino acids. CDR3 in amino acids: CASSHRTERGGYTF. As DNA, the CDR3 is TGTGCCAGCAGCCATAGAACAGAAAGGGGCGGCTACACCTTC.

This chain links TRBV7-9 with TRBJ1-2, with D possibly TRBD1 on 6 matching bases. The CDR3 has 15 amino acids. Germline V gene data show CDR1 as SEHNR and CDR2 as FQNEAQ (reference sequence). The V end lost 5 bases, the J end lost 4 bases, and 17 bases lay between the germline ends. The CDR3 sequence: CASSASGGLGYGYTF. CDR3 bases: TGTGCCAGCAGCGCGTCGGGGGGGCTGGGCTATGGCTACACCTTC. The full variable domain, with the rest looked up from reference TRBV7-9 and TRBJ1-2, is DTGVSQNPRHKITKRGQNVTFRCDPISEHNRLYWYRQTLGQGPEFLTYFQNEAQLEKSRLLSDRFSAERPKGSFSTLEIQRTEQGDSAMYLCASSASGGLGYGYTFGSGTRLTVV.

This chain connects TRBV19 to TRBJ2-7; 11 bases are a match to TRBD2. The length of the CDR3 is 15 residues. V shed 5 bases and J 7 bases; nucleotides not matched to a gene: 10. Germline V CDR1 and CDR2: LNHDA, SQIVND (reference sequence). CDR3 sequence (DNA): TGTGCCAGTAGTCCGACTAGCGGGGTGAGGGGGGAGCAGTACTTC. Translated: CASSPTSGVRGEQYF.

This clone was counted a few times. The chain carries TRBV19 and TRBJ1-2, with TRBD1 identical over 7 bases. From germline, CDR1 is LNHDA and CDR2 SQIVND (reference sequence). Trimming took 4 bases from V and 0 from J; bases not matched to a gene: 5. CDR3 length equals 15 residues. The DNA for the CDR3 is TGTGCCAGTAGTACGCAGGGGGTGACTAACTATGGCTACACCTTC. Translated, it gives CASSTQGVTNYGYTF.

This clone was seen many times. The junction and the germline gene differ at one end; a read error may be behind it. The chain carries TRBV2 and TRBJ1-1, with 7 bases aligning to TRBD1. The CDR3 is 14 amino acids. Germline CDR1 reads SNHLY; CDR2 reads FYNNEI. The CDR3 coding sequence is TGTGCCAGCAGTCCAGGACAGGTGAACCCTGAAGCTTTCTTT. Encoded protein: CASSPGQVNPEAFF.

The chain is built from TRBV6-5 and TRBJ2-5, with TRBD2 identical over 11 bases. The V gene's germline CDR1 is MNHEY and CDR2 SVGAGI. Losses at the gene ends were 8 bases for V and 5 bases for J; bases not matched to a gene: 4. This CDR3 is 13 amino acids long. The chain's CDR3 is CASRPSGRETQYF. The CDR3 DNA reads TGTGCCAGCCGTCCTAGCGGGAGGGAGACCCAGTACTTC.

The sample holds many counts of this clone. The chain employs TRBV12-3 or TRBV12-4 and TRBJ1-2; maybe TRBD1 (5 bases). The CDR3 spans 12 residues. V lost 7 bases and J 8 bases, leaving 14 bases between the germline ends. The CDR3 loop reads CASNLGGSGYTF. The CDR3 nucleotides read TGTGCCAGCAACCTGGGGGGGTCCGGCTACACCTTC.

A single count supports this clone. The chain combines TRBV7-2 with TRBJ1-5; a weak D match, TRBD1 (6 bases). Germline CDR1 and CDR2: SGHTA and FQGNSA. The CDR3 has 14 amino acids. Trimming took off 6 bases at V and 4 bases at J, with 13 bases between the two ends. The CDR3 nucleotides read TGTGCCAGCAGAGGGAAAGGACAGAATCAGCCCCAGCATTTT. Encoded protein: CASRGKGQNQPQHF. Based on the CDR3 plus reference TRBV7-2 and TRBJ1-5, the full variable domain is GAGVSQSPSNKVTEKGKDVELRCDPISGHTALYWYRQSLGQGLEFLIYFQGNSAPDKSGLPSDRFSAERTGGSVSTLTIQRTQQEDSAVYLCASRGKGQNQPQHFGDGTRLSIL.

This chain uses TRBV6-1 with TRBJ1-1; 9 bases map to TRBD1. With V trimmed by 1 base and J by 11 bases, 8 bases remained unmatched. The length of the CDR3 is 14 residues. The germline V gene has CDR1 MNHNS and CDR2 SASEGT. The CDR3 loop is CASSEVWGQGRAFF. The DNA for the CDR3 is TGTGCCAGCAGTGAAGTTTGGGGACAGGGAAGGGCTTTCTTT.

CDR3 region: CASSQGSAGPVSTDTQYF. The CDR3 DNA reads as TGCGCCAGCAGCCAGGGAAGTGCGGGCCCGGTTAGCACAGATACGCAGTATTTT. This chain connects TRBV4-3 to TRBJ2-3; D may be TRBD2 (5 bases). The CDR3 runs 18 residues. CDR1 LGHNA and CDR2 YSLEER come from the germline V gene. Trimming shortened V by 3 bases and J by 0 bases, and 19 bases separated the two germline ends.

This clone has just a few counts. V and J are TRBV5-1 and TRBJ2-7, with a tentative D call TRBD1 (7 bases). Per germline, CDR1 SGHRS and CDR2 YFSETQ. V was trimmed by 4 bases and J by 4 bases, leaving 12 bases between them. The CDR3 has 13 residues. This CDR3 reads CASSPGDRYEQYF. CDR3 in DNA: TGCGCCAGCAGCCCGGGGGACAGATACGAGCAGTACTTC.